These 28 T cell receptor beta chains share one sample of origin, sequenced in a study of cytomegalovirus exposure and HLA in healthy donors. PCR employed 60 Vbeta and 13 Jbeta primers. Measured with immunoSEQ multiplex PCR; TCRdb has only the in-frame clones, and not every one. The sample includes about 180,000 clones, less than 85% of them seen just once. Source material: PBMCs. The receptors were gathered from a boy between 2 and 10 years old in good health and CMV-seronegative.

The rearrangement uses TRBV30 and TRBJ1-5, with D uncertain. Per germline, CDR1 GTSNPN and CDR2 SVGIG (reference sequence). CDR3 length equals 15 residues. The V end was cut by 5 bases, the J end by 1 base, with 15 bases between. The CDR3 sequence is CAWGGTIGSNQPQHF. Written as DNA, the CDR3 is TGTGCCTGGGGCGGAACTATTGGGAGCAATCAGCCCCAGCATTTT.

The chain employs TRBV4-1 and TRBJ1-5; 9 bases are shared with TRBD1. Germline CDR1 MGHRA, CDR2 YSYEKL. V lost 0 bases, J lost 4 bases, and 7 bases stayed unmatched. The CDR3 sequence is 17 residues long. The CDR3 sequence: CASSQETGTGFNQPQHF. The CDR3 nucleotides are TGCGCCAGCAGCCAAGAGACCGGGACAGGGTTTAATCAGCCCCAGCATTTT.

The chain carries TRBV18 and TRBJ1-2; D gene uncertain. The CDR3 has 17 amino acids. V lost 1 base and J 5 bases, leaving 20 bases between the germline ends. Per the germline V gene, CDR1 is KGHSH and CDR2 is LQKENI. This chain's CDR3 is CASSPQAGDKVWYGYTF. Written as DNA, the CDR3 is TGTGCCAGCTCACCACAAGCCGGCGACAAAGTTTGGTATGGCTACACCTTC.

The chain joins TRBV6-5 to TRBJ2-5, with D maybe TRBD2 (6 bases). The germline V and J ends were trimmed by 0 bases and 4 bases, with 15 bases remaining between them. The CDR3 has 16 amino acids. CDR1 and CDR2 from the germline V gene are MNHEY and SVGAGI. The CDR3 coding sequence is TGTGCCAGCAGTTACTCAGGAGGGAGCCCCGGAGAGACCCAGTACTTC. Encoded protein: CASSYSGGSPGETQYF.

The V call is TRBV30, the J call TRBJ1-3; TRBD1 agrees at 7 bases. CDR3 length: 16 amino acids. Germline V CDR1 and CDR2: GTSNPN, SVGIG (reference sequence). J was trimmed by 2 bases and V by 4 bases; bases with no gene match: 11. This CDR3 reads CAWTTTGDNAGNTIYF. CDR3 coding DNA: TGTGCCTGGACCACAACAGGGGATAACGCTGGAAACACCATATATTTT.

On this clone itself: The junction shows a germline mismatch at one end, possibly a read error. V gene TRBV7-9 combines with J gene TRBJ1-5, with 10 bases that match TRBD1. Germline CDR1 and CDR2: SEHNR and FQNEAQ (reference sequence). The CDR3 has 16 residues. CDR3 nucleotides: TGTTCCAGCAGCTCTCGGACAGGGGGAAGCAATCAGCCCCAGCATTTT. Translation: CSSSSRTGGSNQPQHF.

This clone was observed a few times. The rearrangement uses TRBV25-1 and TRBJ1-1; D ambiguous. Per germline, CDR1 MGHDK and CDR2 SYGVNS. With 5 bases removed from V and 1 base from J, the gap between germline ends came to 11 bases. The CDR3 contains 14 residues. The CDR3 bases are TGTGCCAGCAGTTCCTATTCGGGGAACACTGAAGCTTTCTTT. Translating it yields CASSSYSGNTEAFF.

This sequence joins TRBV15 and TRBJ1-1; D is ambiguous. CDR3 length: 14 amino acids. Per the germline V gene, CDR1 is LNHNV and CDR2 is YYDKDF (reference sequence). V lost 0 bases and J lost 1, with 6 bases in between. CDR3 amino acids: CATSRDYRNTEAFF. DNA for the CDR3: TGTGCCACCAGCAGAGATTACAGGAACACTGAAGCTTTCTTT. The full variable domain, completed using reference TRBV15 and TRBJ1-1, is DAMVIQNPRYQVTQFGKPVTLSCSQTLNHNVMYWYQQKSSQAPKLLFHYYDKDFNNEADTPDNFQSRRPNTSFCFLDIRSPGLGDTAMYLCATSRDYRNTEAFFGQGTRLTVV.

This chain joins TRBV14 and TRBJ2-7, with 10 bases aligning to TRBD2. CDR1 and CDR2 (germline): SGHDN, FVKESK. Unmatched junction bases numbered 10, after V lost 3 bases and J lost 2 bases. This CDR3 has 17 amino acids. The CDR3 region has the DNA TGTGCCAGCAGCCAGACGACTACACTAGCGGGGACCTACGAGCAGTACTTC. Residues: CASSQTTTLAGTYEQYF. The full variable domain, completed using reference TRBV14 and TRBJ2-7, is EAGVTQFPSHSVIEKGQTVTLRCDPISGHDNLYWYRRVMGKEIKFLLHFVKESKQDESGMPNNRFLAERTGGTYSTLKVQPAELEDSGVYFCASSQTTTLAGTYEQYFGPGTRLTVT.

The chain carries TRBV5-1 and TRBJ1-1; D is undetermined. Trimming removed 0 bases at V and 4 bases at J, with 7 bases between. The CDR3 contains 13 residues. The germline V gene encodes CDR1 SGHRS and CDR2 YFSETQ. The CDR3 reads CASSLGGLTEAFF. The CDR3 coding sequence is TGCGCCAGCAGCTTGGGAGGGCTCACTGAAGCTTTCTTT.

The V gene is TRBV19, the J gene TRBJ2-1; possibly TRBD2 for D (7 bases). The CDR3 contains 14 residues. V lost 8 bases and J 8 bases, leaving 19 bases between the germline ends. CDR1 and CDR2 from the germline V gene are LNHDA and SQIVND (reference sequence). The CDR3 region has the DNA TGTGCCAGTGGACCTAGGGGGGGATTATATGAGCAGTTCTTC. It encodes CASGPRGGLYEQFF.

This clone was picked up one time. The V and J genes are TRBV6-6 and TRBJ2-7; TRBD1 matches 7 bases. Germline CDR1 and CDR2: MNHNY and SVGAGI (reference sequence). This CDR3 region has 15 residues. J was trimmed by 1 base and V by 5 bases; bases with no gene match: 8. The CDR3, as DNA: TGTGCCAGCAGTCCCCCTACGACAGGGTCCTACGAGCAGTACTTC. Translation gives CASSPPTTGSYEQYF.

The rearrangement uses TRBV15 and TRBJ2-4; TRBD2 aligns across 7 bases. The ends lost 5 bases at V and 0 bases at J; junction bases unmatched: 1. This CDR3 region has 14 residues. Germline CDR1 LNHNV, CDR2 YYDKDF (reference sequence). Written as DNA, the CDR3 is TGTGCCACCAGCGGGGGGGTAGCCAAAAACATTCAGTACTTC. This translates into CATSGGVAKNIQYF.

The genes are TRBV10-1 and TRBJ2-1; 14 bases match TRBD2. Looked up from germline, CDR1 is WNHNN and CDR2 is SYGVQD (reference sequence). Trimming cost V 6 bases and J 1 base; bases outside gene matches: 8. The CDR3 has 18 amino acids. CDR3 bases: TGCGCCAGCAGCCCCGGGACTAGCGGGAGTAGGTCCTACAATGAGCAGTTCTTC. Translated, it gives CASSPGTSGSRSYNEQFF.

V and J are TRBV6-5 and TRBJ1-5, with D perhaps TRBD1 (5 bases). The CDR3 consists of 11 residues. From germline, CDR1 is MNHEY and CDR2 SVGAGI. Trimming took off 5 bases at V and 11 bases at J, with 10 bases between the two ends. CDR3 in DNA: TGTGCCAGCAGTGAAAGACAGTCCCAGCATTTT. This codes for CASSERQSQHF.

The chain combines TRBV2 with TRBJ1-4; D perhaps matches TRBD1 (6 bases). V shed 9 bases and J shed 7 bases, with 24 bases lying between them. This CDR3 is 16 amino acids long. Germline assignment: CDR1 SNHLY and CDR2 FYNNEI. CDR3 region: CARGSEAGARGEKLFF. For the CDR3, the DNA is TGTGCCAGGGGGTCGGAAGCGGGGGCAAGAGGTGAAAAACTGTTTTTT.

V usage is TRBV2 and J usage is TRBJ2-1; 8 nucleotides match TRBD2. CDR3 length equals 13 residues. Germline-derived CDR1 and CDR2 are SNHLY and FYNNEI. V gave up 9 bases and J gave up 4 bases; unmatched junction bases: 5. CDR3 region: CASTSGSYNEQFF. The CDR3 DNA is TGTGCCAGTACTAGCGGATCTTACAATGAGCAGTTCTTC.

The genes are TRBV11-2 and TRBJ2-1; TRBD2 might be the D (5 bases). There are 11 residues in the CDR3. The V gene lost 5 bases and the J gene lost 9 bases, with 8 bases spanning the gap. Germline CDR1 reads SGHAT; CDR2 reads FQNNGV. The chain's CDR3 is CASSLGSEQFF. CDR3 nucleotide sequence: TGTGCCAGCAGCCTTGGGAGTGAGCAGTTCTTC.

The chain uses TRBV10-1 and TRBJ1-2, with D perhaps matching TRBD1 (6 bases). V was pared by 8 bases and J by 2 bases, with 9 bases between. Germline CDR1 WNHNN, CDR2 SYGVQD (reference sequence). The CDR3 extends over 12 amino acids. Here the CDR3 DNA reads TGCGCCAGCGGGGACACGAACTATGGCTACACCTTC. It specifies CASGDTNYGYTF.

This clone was observed once. J is TRBJ2-5 and V is TRBV9, with 15 bases that match TRBD2. Unmatched junction bases numbered 4, after V lost 0 bases and J lost 4 bases. The CDR3 covers 17 residues. Germline CDR1 and CDR2: SGDLS and YYNGEE. CDR3 in amino acids: CASSVGGLAGGSETQYF. The CDR3, as DNA: TGTGCCAGCAGCGTAGGGGGACTAGCGGGAGGATCAGAGACCCAGTACTTC.

This clone was detected only once. The rearrangement joins TRBV28 to TRBJ1-1; D perhaps matches TRBD1 (6 bases). Trimming cost V 2 bases and J 8 bases, with 12 bases left between them. The CDR3 covers 13 residues. The germline V gene has CDR1 MDHEN and CDR2 SYDVKM. The CDR3 nucleotides read TGTGCCAGCAGTTTAGAAGGGGGTTCCGAAGCTTTCTTT. Protein: CASSLEGGSEAFF.

This clone occurred a few times. This likely comes from a read error, as the CDR3 has no conserved phenylalanine or tryptophan at its end. The limits of the CDR3 on the DNA are not certain, so only TCRdb's listed CDR3 is given. The chain uses TRBV6-1 and TRBJ2-7; TRBD1 is taken as the D call from the table, unchecked against the DNA. A total of 9 residues make up the CDR3, ends included. Germline assignment: CDR1 MNHNS and CDR2 SASEGT. CDR3 amino acids: CASIGDRAI.

The chain recombines TRBV14 with TRBJ2-7; possible D gene TRBD1, 6 bases. This CDR3 is 13 amino acids long. Per germline, CDR1 SGHDN and CDR2 FVKESK. V was cut by 2 bases and J by 5 bases, with 10 bases left in between. CDR3 DNA sequence: TGTGCCAGCAGCCAACCAGGGGTCAACGAGCAGTACTTC. Translated: CASSQPGVNEQYF.

The rearrangement links TRBV28 to TRBJ2-5; 12 nucleotides align to TRBD2. The CDR3 extends over 16 amino acids. With V trimmed by 8 bases and J by 5 bases, 12 bases remained unmatched. Germline loops: CDR1 MDHEN, CDR2 SYDVKM. The CDR3 nucleotides read TGTGCCAGCGGACCCCCTAGCGGGAGGGCCTGGGAGACCCAGTACTTC. This translates into CASGPPSGRAWETQYF.

This chain connects TRBV5-1 to TRBJ2-7; 13 bases line up with TRBD2. V shed 1 base, J shed 1 base, and the junction held 5 bases outside the gene matches. Germline loops: CDR1 SGHRS, CDR2 YFSETQ. The CDR3 sequence is 17 residues long. The CDR3: CASSLPKTSGGSYEQYV. The CDR3 nucleotides read TGCGCCAGCAGCTTGCCTAAGACTAGCGGGGGGTCCTACGAGCAGTACGTC.

V gene TRBV7-6 combines with J gene TRBJ2-2; D possibly corresponds to TRBD1 (5 bases). Germline lookup yields CDR1 SGHVS and CDR2 FNYEAQ. V was trimmed by 1 base and J by 1 base, leaving 10 bases between them. The CDR3 sequence is 16 residues long. CDR3 sequence reads: CASSLGGAENTGELFF. In nucleotides, the CDR3 is TGTGCCAGCAGCTTAGGGGGCGCAGAGAACACCGGGGAGCTGTTTTTT.

This chain connects TRBV5-1 to TRBJ2-1; 11 bases are shared with TRBD1. The germline CDR1 and CDR2 sequences are SGHRS and YFSETQ. V lost 1 base, J lost 3 bases, and 6 bases stayed unmatched. This CDR3 comprises 17 residues. Here the CDR3 reads CASSLRGGTGGYNEQFF. DNA for the CDR3: TGCGCCAGCAGCTTGAGGGGGGGGACAGGGGGCTACAATGAGCAGTTCTTC. Full variable domain (missing parts from reference TRBV5-1 and TRBJ2-1): KAGVTQTPRYLIKTRGQQVTLSCSPISGHRSVSWYQQTPGQGLQFLFEYFSETQRNKGNFPGRFSGRQFSNSRSEMNVSTLELGDSALYLCASSLRGGTGGYNEQFFGPGTRLTVL.

This clone was detected only once. The chain joins TRBV28 to TRBJ1-5, with 7 bases aligning to TRBD1. The CDR3 contains 15 residues. After removal of 6 bases from V and 5 bases from J, the junction contained 10 bases not matched to a gene. Germline lookup yields CDR1 MDHEN and CDR2 SYDVKM. The CDR3 reads CASRFPAGGYQPQHF. The DNA for the CDR3 is TGTGCCAGCAGATTTCCGGCAGGGGGATATCAGCCCCAGCATTTT.